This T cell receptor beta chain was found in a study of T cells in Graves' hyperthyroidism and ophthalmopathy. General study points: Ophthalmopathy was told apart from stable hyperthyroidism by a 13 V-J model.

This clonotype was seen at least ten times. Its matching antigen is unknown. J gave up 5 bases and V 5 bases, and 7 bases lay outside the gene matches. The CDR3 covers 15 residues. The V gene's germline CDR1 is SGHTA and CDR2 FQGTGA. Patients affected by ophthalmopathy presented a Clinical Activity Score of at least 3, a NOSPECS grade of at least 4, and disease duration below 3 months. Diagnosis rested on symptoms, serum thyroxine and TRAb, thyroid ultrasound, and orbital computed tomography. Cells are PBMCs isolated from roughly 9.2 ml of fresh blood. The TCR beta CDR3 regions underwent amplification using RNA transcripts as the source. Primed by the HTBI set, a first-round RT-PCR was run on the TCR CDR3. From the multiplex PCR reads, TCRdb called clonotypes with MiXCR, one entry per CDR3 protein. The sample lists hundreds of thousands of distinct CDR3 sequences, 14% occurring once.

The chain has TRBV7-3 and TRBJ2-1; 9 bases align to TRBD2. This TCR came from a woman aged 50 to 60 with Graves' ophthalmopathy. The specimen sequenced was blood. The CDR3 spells CASSPLAGINNEQFF. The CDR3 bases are TGTGCCAGCAGCCCTCTAGCGGGAATCAACAATGAGCAGTTCTTC.